This is a list of T cell receptor beta chains from one sample in a study of T-cell memory formation after mild COVID-19. TCRdb passed the 5' RACE reads through MiXCR, listing each CDR3 protein once. The sample records around 180,000 distinct CDR3 sequences, less than 20% being singletons. Sequences were obtained from PBMCs or a T cell subset sorted from them (not recorded which). These receptors were collected from a man between 18 and 29 years old who had mild COVID-19 (a few samples of this study predate the infection). Cell type and time point are not known. The conserved cysteine and the conserved F or W are not part of the CDR3 here. Clone size is not always given. Where it is, it says once, few, many or a class for expanded clones.

clone_size	v_call	j_call	cdr3_aa
NA	TRBV12-3/TRBV12-4	TRBJ1-3	ASRRDGNSGNTIY
NA	TRBV12-3/TRBV12-4	TRBJ1-1	ASRGTDRVAF
NA	TRBV5-5	TRBJ2-1	ASSSGGTYNEQF
NA	TRBV3-1	TRBJ2-3	ASSGLAGATQY
many	TRBV6-5	TRBJ2-3	ASSYSDPTDTQY
few	TRBV7-2	TRBJ2-5	ASSPHSTGETQY
NA	TRBV2	TRBJ1-4	ASSAAGGNEKLF
NA	TRBV6-5	TRBJ1-1	ASSYARNTEAF
NA	TRBV5-6	TRBJ2-4	ASSAYSGNIQY
few	TRBV20-1	TRBJ2-3	SAENTDTQY
few	TRBV20-1	TRBJ2-3	SARPNTDTQY
NA	TRBV5-1	TRBJ2-2	ATATGTNTGELF
few	TRBV6-2/TRBV6-3	TRBJ2-2	ASNSPGELF
NA	TRBV7-9	TRBJ2-7	ASSPGAGVY
few	TRBV7-2	TRBJ1-6	ASSIDVFNSPLH
many	TRBV7-2	TRBJ1-2	ASSSQGQGLGYT
NA	TRBV9	TRBJ1-1	ASSQGPNTEAF
many	TRBV6-2/TRBV6-3	TRBJ2-2	ASSFKVGTATGELF
NA	TRBV15	TRBJ2-7	ATSRDLGTSYEQY
NA	TRBV20-1	TRBJ1-5	SAIEGIRQPQH
NA	TRBV7-2	TRBJ1-2	ASSSRTKTDNYGYT
NA	TRBV29-1	TRBJ2-1	SVVTNNEQF
NA	TRBV27	TRBJ1-6	ASSLSSKGDSPLH
NA	TRBV12-3/TRBV12-4	TRBJ2-1	ASSLAGRPNEQF
NA	TRBV12-3/TRBV12-4	TRBJ1-2	ASRATWGQGGNYGYT
few	TRBV14	TRBJ2-5	ASSEVGLQETQY
NA	TRBV18	TRBJ1-5	ASSNNRGNQPQH
few	TRBV20-1	TRBJ1-5	SAPPERGGNQPQH
NA	TRBV20-1	TRBJ1-1	SARDIGGTEAF
NA	TRBV4-2	TRBJ2-3	ASSQGVAGGTDTQY
few	TRBV6-1	TRBJ2-2	ASSVLAGTGELF
few	TRBV24-1	TRBJ2-3	ATSDPKPLGQTTDTQY